The next 9 T cell receptor beta chains were all read from a single sample in a study of Ad26.COV2.S vaccination and SARS-CoV-2 variants (dated by TCRdb to about 2021). To prepare the library, the immunoSEQ multiplex PCR assay was applied. Held by TCRdb, this immuneACCESS table contains in-frame sequences only and omits some clones. Under half of the omission traces to an unresolved V gene where checked; the cause of the rest is unknown. Recorded for this sample are some 480,000 clones; around nine tenths of them occurred a single time. The top ten clones comprise roughly 13% of the sample. The sample's treatment or condition, from its label and the paper: roughly 20 received Ad26.COV2.S at low or high dose, single or two shots; about five received placebo; per-sample allocation not given. For vaccine and placebo recipients, the sequenced repertoires came from samples collected on day 63 after the first injection.

The material was peripheral blood, obtained in a trial of Ad26.COV2.S vaccine versus placebo. The source is a person between 18 and 59 years old who received the Ad26.COV2.S COVID-19 vaccine or a placebo.

J is TRBJ1-5 and V is TRBV5-1, with D unresolved. V lost 4 bases, J lost 7 bases, and 18 bases lay in between. The germline gives CDR1 SGHRS, CDR2 YFSETQ. This CDR3 spans 15 amino acids. DNA of the CDR3: TGCGCCAGCAGCCTGGATGGGTTTGCATACCAGCCCCAGCATTTT. It encodes CASSLDGFAYQPQHF. The full variable domain, in which reference TRBV5-1 and TRBJ1-5 provide the parts outside the CDR3, is KAGVTQTPRYLIKTRGQQVTLSCSPISGHRSVSWYQQTPGQGLQFLFEYFSETQRNKGNFPGRFSGRQFSNSRSEMNVSTLELGDSALYLCASSLDGFAYQPQHFGDGTRLSIL.

The chain carries TRBV7-9 and TRBJ1-5; no clear D gene. CDR1 is SEHNR and CDR2 is FQNEAQ in the germline V gene (reference sequence). The CDR3 has 14 amino acids. V was trimmed by 7 bases and J by 0 bases, leaving 10 bases between them. CDR3 bases: TGTGCCAGCACCGGACCGAATAGCAATCAGCCCCAGCATTTT. Encoded protein: CASTGPNSNQPQHF.

The chain joins TRBV7-2 to TRBJ1-3; no clear D. Germline loops: CDR1 SGHTA, CDR2 FQGNSA. The CDR3 loop spans 12 amino acids. V shed 5 bases and J shed 2 bases, with 4 bases lying between them. The CDR3 here is CASSGAGNTIYF. Here the CDR3 DNA reads TGTGCCAGCAGCGGAGCTGGAAACACCATATATTTT.

This clone was recorded once. The chain links TRBV20-1 to TRBJ2-1; 9 nucleotides match TRBD2. CDR1 and CDR2 (germline): DFQATT, SNEGSKA (reference sequence). The CDR3 spans 13 residues. Trimming at V came to 3 bases and at J to 6 bases, leaving 3 bases not matched to a gene. The CDR3 bases are TGCAGTGCTAGTAGCGGGAGTATCAATGAGCAGTTCTTC. As protein: CSASSGSINEQFF.

V gene TRBV11-1 combines with J gene TRBJ2-5; weak D call: TRBD2 (6 bases). Germline V CDR1 and CDR2: SGHAT, FQDESV (reference sequence). CDR3 length: 15 residues. V was trimmed by 5 bases and J by 0 bases, leaving 13 bases between them. CDR3 amino acids: CASSPHRGYQETQYF. CDR3 in DNA: TGTGCCAGCAGCCCCCACCGGGGGTACCAAGAGACCCAGTACTTC. The full variable domain, its missing parts supplied by reference TRBV11-1 and TRBJ2-5, is EAEVAQSPRYKITEKSQAVAFWCDPISGHATLYWYRQILGQGPELLVQFQDESVVDDSQLPKDRFSAERLKGVDSTLKIQPAELGDSAMYLCASSPHRGYQETQYFGPGTRLLVL.

The chain is built from TRBV15 and TRBJ2-7, with D perhaps assigned TRBD1 or TRBD2 (6 bases each). Trimming left V 5 bases short and J 4 bases short, with 12 bases between. This CDR3 comprises 13 residues. The germline V gene encodes CDR1 LNHNV and CDR2 YYDKDF (reference sequence). CDR3 loop: CATSSGAGYEQYF. CDR3 in DNA: TGTGCCACCAGCTCGGGGGCGGGGTACGAGCAGTACTTC.

As concerns this clone: Other DNA sequences in this sample translate to the same CDR3. J is TRBJ2-7 and V is TRBV15; no reliable D call. Germline loops: CDR1 LNHNV, CDR2 YYDKDF (reference sequence). Trimming removed 0 bases from V and 1 base from J, with 4 bases in between. This CDR3 spans 13 amino acids. The CDR3 DNA follows: TGTGCCACCAGCAGAGATCGGTCCTACGAGCAGTACTTC. It is translated as CATSRDRSYEQYF.

V usage is TRBV18 and J usage is TRBJ1-4; 8 bases align to TRBD1. V lost 4 bases to trimming and J lost 8 bases; unmatched junction nucleotides: 12. This CDR3 region has 16 residues. CDR1 and CDR2 from the germline V gene are KGHSH and LQKENI. The CDR3 bases are TGTGCCAGCTCACTCCGAGCCGGACAGGGTCAAGAAAAACTGTTTTTT. As protein: CASSLRAGQGQEKLFF. The entire variable domain, with the rest obtained from reference TRBV18 and TRBJ1-4, is as follows: NAGVMQNPRHLVRRRGQEARLRCSPMKGHSHVYWYRQLPEEGLKFMVYLQKENIIDESGMPKERFSAEFPKEGPSILRIQQVVRGDSAAYFCASSLRAGQGQEKLFFGSGTQLSVL.

The chain is built from TRBV7-3 and TRBJ2-4; 8 positions match TRBD1. Germline lookup yields CDR1 SGHTA and CDR2 FQGTGA. This CDR3 is built from 14 residues. V lost 6 bases to trimming and J lost 8 bases; unmatched junction nucleotides: 9. The CDR3 loop is CASRATGGRDIQYF. The CDR3 nucleotides read TGTGCCAGCAGGGCCACAGGGGGAAGAGACATTCAGTACTTC.